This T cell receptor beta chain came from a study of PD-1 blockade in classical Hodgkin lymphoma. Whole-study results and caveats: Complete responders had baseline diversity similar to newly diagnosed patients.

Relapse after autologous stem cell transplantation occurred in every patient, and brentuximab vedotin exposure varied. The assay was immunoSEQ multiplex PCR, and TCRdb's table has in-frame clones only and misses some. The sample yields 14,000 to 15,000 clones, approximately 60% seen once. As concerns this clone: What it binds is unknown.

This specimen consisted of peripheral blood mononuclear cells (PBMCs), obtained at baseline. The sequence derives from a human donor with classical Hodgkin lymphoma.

The CDR3 nucleotides read TGTGCCAGCAGTTTTTTACAAGCACCCCTCCACTTT. Amino acid sequence: CASSFLQAPLHF. The V gene is TRBV27, the J gene TRBJ1-6; D gene ambiguous. Germline CDR1 is MNHEY and CDR2 is SMNVEV (reference sequence). With 3 bases removed from V and 11 bases from J, the gap between germline ends came to 8 bases. This CDR3 region has 12 residues.